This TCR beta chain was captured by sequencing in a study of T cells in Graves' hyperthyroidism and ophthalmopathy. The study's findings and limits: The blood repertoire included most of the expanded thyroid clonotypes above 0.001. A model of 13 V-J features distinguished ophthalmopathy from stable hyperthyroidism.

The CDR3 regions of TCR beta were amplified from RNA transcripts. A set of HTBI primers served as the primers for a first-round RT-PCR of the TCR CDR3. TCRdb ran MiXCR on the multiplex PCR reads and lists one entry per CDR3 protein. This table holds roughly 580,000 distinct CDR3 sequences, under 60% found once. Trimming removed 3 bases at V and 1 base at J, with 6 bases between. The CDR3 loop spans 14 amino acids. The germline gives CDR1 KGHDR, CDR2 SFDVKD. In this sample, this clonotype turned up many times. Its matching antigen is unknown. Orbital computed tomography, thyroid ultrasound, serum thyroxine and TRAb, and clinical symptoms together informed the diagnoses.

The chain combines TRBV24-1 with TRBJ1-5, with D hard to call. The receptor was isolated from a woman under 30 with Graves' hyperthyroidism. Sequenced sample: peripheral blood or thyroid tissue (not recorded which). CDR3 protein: CATSDGPSNQPQHF. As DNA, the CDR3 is TGTGCCACCAGTGATGGACCGAGCAATCAGCCCCAGCATTTT.